A single sample gave rise to the 7 T cell receptor beta chains below, sequenced in a study of T-cell memory formation after mild COVID-19. MiXCR was run by TCRdb on the 5' RACE reads, yielding one entry per CDR3 protein. The sample holds 550,000 to 700,000 distinct CDR3 sequences, more than 15% seen once. Sequencing was carried out using PBMCs or a T cell subset sorted from them (not recorded which). Source of these receptors: an adult woman who had mild COVID-19 (a few samples of this study predate the infection). Cell type and time point are not known.

This clonotype was detected only a few times. The CDR3 sequence is CASSLQGWTEAFF. The DNA for the CDR3 is TGTGCCAGCAGCTTGCAGGGTTGGACTGAAGCTTTCTTT. This chain connects TRBV7-6 to TRBJ1-1, with D possibly TRBD1 on 5 matching bases. CDR1 and CDR2 (germline): SGHVS, FNYEAQ. The CDR3 has 13 amino acids. V lost 3 bases and J 5 bases, leaving 10 bases between the germline ends. The complete variable domain, with remaining parts taken from reference TRBV7-6 and TRBJ1-1, reads GAGVSQSPRYKVTKRGQDVALRCDPISGHVSLYWYRQALGQGPEFLTYFNYEAQQDKSGLPNDRFSAERPEGSISTLTIQRTEQRDSAMYRCASSLQGWTEAFFGQGTRLTVV.

The V gene is TRBV5-6, the J gene TRBJ1-1; D perhaps matches TRBD1 (5 bases). CDR1 and CDR2 (germline): SGHDT, YYEEEE. The CDR3 is made up of 13 amino acids. Trimming shortened V by 3 bases and J by 10 bases, and 16 bases separated the two germline ends. The CDR3 loop reads CASSWGPSGVAFF. Written as DNA, the CDR3 is TGTGCCAGCAGCTGGGGACCAAGCGGCGTAGCTTTCTTT. The full variable domain, its missing parts supplied by reference TRBV5-6 and TRBJ1-1, is DAGVTQSPTHLIKTRGQQVTLRCSPKSGHDTVSWYQQALGQGPQFIFQYYEEEERQRGNFPDRFSGHQFPNYSSELNVNALLLGDSALYLCASSWGPSGVAFFGQGTRLTVV.

This chain connects TRBV2 to TRBJ2-5, with 7 bases fitting TRBD2. The CDR3 loop spans 15 amino acids. Germline-derived CDR1 and CDR2 are SNHLY and FYNNEI. V gave up 4 bases and J gave up 3 bases; unmatched junction bases: 8. CDR3 DNA sequence: TGTGCCAGCAGTGTCTGGACTAGTTGGAAAGAGACCCAGTACTTC. Amino acid sequence: CASSVWTSWKETQYF.

V and J are TRBV4-1 and TRBJ2-7; a weak D match, TRBD1 (6 bases). Trimming cost V 1 base and J 3 bases, with 16 bases left between them. CDR3 size: 16 residues. Germline values: CDR1 MGHRA, CDR2 YSYEKL. CDR3 sequence: CASSQGYFSDSYEQYF. CDR3 coding DNA: TGCGCCAGCAGCCAAGGGTATTTTTCGGACAGCTACGAGCAGTACTTC.

This clonotype occurred many times. The chain carries TRBV12-3 or TRBV12-4 and TRBJ2-7; 8 nucleotides align to TRBD2. The CDR3 spans 19 residues. V lost 1 base, J lost 4 bases, and 18 bases stayed unmatched. Here the CDR3 reads CASSLGRLRQRERLYEQYF. As DNA, the CDR3 is TGTGCCAGCAGTTTAGGTAGGCTCAGACAGCGGGAGAGGTTATACGAGCAGTACTTC.

This clonotype was detected a few times. The chain employs TRBV12-3 or TRBV12-4 and TRBJ2-1; 8 positions agree with TRBD1. V trimming: 6 bases; J trimming: 4 bases; junction bases outside the gene matches: 11. The CDR3 runs to 16 residues. CDR3 loop: CASRRRTGRLYNEQFF. CDR3 nucleotides: TGTGCCAGCAGGAGAAGGACAGGGCGACTTTACAATGAGCAGTTCTTC.

This clonotype occurred a few times. The chain employs TRBV21-1 and TRBJ2-3; the table names TRBD1, a call not compared with the DNA. TRBV21-1 represents a pseudogene. This CDR3 spans 19 amino acids. For the CDR3, the DNA is TGTGCCAGCAGACAGGGGGGTATAGGTAGTCCGGCGGGACCAGATACGCAGTATTTT. It specifies CASRQGGIGSPAGPDTQYF.